This T cell receptor (beta chain) is drawn from a study of blood T cell repertoires in COVID-19. How the authors handled the data: Nucleated cell number was recorded as an estimate derived from reference gene primer amplification. Generated by immunoSEQ multiplex PCR, the TCRdb table keeps only in-frame clones and is missing some. D and trimming come from the DNA, and the V and J calls and clone size come from that table. This table has about 270,000 clones, 82% appearing once. The germline V and J ends were trimmed by 5 bases and 5 bases, with 12 bases remaining between them. The CDR3 consists of 13 residues. CDR1 and CDR2 from the germline V gene are MNHEY and SMNVEV (reference sequence).

The TCR sequence derives from a woman younger than 30 with acute or convalescent COVID-19. Sequencing was carried out using peripheral blood. J is TRBJ2-5 and V is TRBV27; TRBD2 might be the D (6 bases). As DNA, the CDR3 is TGTGCCAGCAGTCCGGTGGCGGGGGAGACCCAGTACTTC. Translating it yields CASSPVAGETQYF.